These 3 T cell receptor beta chains share one sample of origin, sequenced in a study of T cells after yellow fever vaccination. Using its own MiXCR run on the 5' RACE reads, TCRdb lists one record per CDR3 protein. The sample shows fewer than 450,000 distinct CDR3 sequences, roughly 4% of them seen only once. Sequenced material: PBMCs, taken 5 days after the yellow fever booster vaccination. All receptors derive from a man between 18 and 29 years old who received the YFV17D yellow fever vaccine.

This clonotype was seen ten or more times. The chain links TRBV30 to TRBJ1-3; no reliable D call. Germline CDR1 is GTSNPN and CDR2 is SVGIG (reference sequence). Trimming cost V 0 bases and J 4 bases, with 7 bases left between them. This CDR3 is 13 amino acids long. The CDR3 is CAWSVGVGNTIYF. The CDR3 region has the DNA TGTGCCTGGAGTGTAGGAGTGGGAAACACCATATATTTT.

This clonotype was observed at least ten times. The rearrangement links TRBV10-3 to TRBJ2-7; no clear D. Trimming cost V 6 bases and J 3 bases, with 12 bases left between them. The CDR3 is made up of 13 amino acids. CDR1 and CDR2 (germline): ENHRY, SYGVKD. CDR3 residues: CAIREKESYEQYV. Here the CDR3 DNA reads TGTGCCATCAGAGAGAAGGAGAGCTACGAGCAGTACGTC.

This clonotype showed up just a few times. This sequence joins TRBV2 and TRBJ2-2; D is unclear. The CDR3 is 16 residues long. Germline-derived CDR1 and CDR2 are SNHLY and FYNNEI. V was pared by 8 bases and J by 0 bases, with 16 bases between. Written as DNA, the CDR3 is TGTGCCAGCTCTCCCCAGTACAGATCGAACACCGGGGAGCTGTTTTTT. Protein sequence: CASSPQYRSNTGELFF.